This T cell receptor (beta chain) was obtained from a study of blood T cell repertoires in COVID-19. Study-level information: T cells, B-cell-depleted T cells, or PBMCs provided the cDNA or gDNA that served as material.

Produced via immunoSEQ multiplex PCR; TCRdb's table is partial and in-frame only. The sample shows almost 200,000 clones, just under 85% of them seen only once. The sample holds a few counts of this clone. There are 13 residues in the CDR3. The V segment lost 6 bases and the J segment 5 bases; nucleotides outside the gene matches: 6. The sequence derives from a man in his fifties or sixties with COVID-19, enrolled during active disease. Sequencing was done on a sample of peripheral blood. This rearrangement joins TRBV12-3 or TRBV12-4 to TRBJ2-7; 8 bases align to TRBD1. CDR3 protein: CASRDRVEDEQYF. CDR3 DNA: TGTGCCAGCAGGGACAGGGTCGAGGACGAGCAGTACTTC.